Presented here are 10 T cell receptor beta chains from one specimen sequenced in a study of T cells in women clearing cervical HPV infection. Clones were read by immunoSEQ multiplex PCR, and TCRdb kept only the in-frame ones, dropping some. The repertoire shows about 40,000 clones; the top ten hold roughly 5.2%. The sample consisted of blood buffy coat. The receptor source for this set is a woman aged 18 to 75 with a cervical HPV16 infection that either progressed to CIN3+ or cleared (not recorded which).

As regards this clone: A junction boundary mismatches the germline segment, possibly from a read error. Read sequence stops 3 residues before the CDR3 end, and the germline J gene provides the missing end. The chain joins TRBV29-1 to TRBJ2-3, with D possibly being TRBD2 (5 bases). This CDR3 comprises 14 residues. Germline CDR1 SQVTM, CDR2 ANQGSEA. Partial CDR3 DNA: TGCAGCGTTGAGAAACGGGGTCCCACACATACG. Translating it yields CSVEKRGPTHT. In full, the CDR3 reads CSVEKRGPTHTQYF.

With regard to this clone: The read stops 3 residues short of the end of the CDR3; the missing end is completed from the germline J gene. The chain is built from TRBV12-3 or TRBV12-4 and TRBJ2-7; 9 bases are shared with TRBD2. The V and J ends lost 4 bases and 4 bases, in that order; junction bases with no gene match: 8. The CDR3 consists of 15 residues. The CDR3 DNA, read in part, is TGTGCCAGCAGTTCTCAGGCTAGCGGGACTTACGAG. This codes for CASSSQASGTYE. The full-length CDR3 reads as CASSSQASGTYEQYF.

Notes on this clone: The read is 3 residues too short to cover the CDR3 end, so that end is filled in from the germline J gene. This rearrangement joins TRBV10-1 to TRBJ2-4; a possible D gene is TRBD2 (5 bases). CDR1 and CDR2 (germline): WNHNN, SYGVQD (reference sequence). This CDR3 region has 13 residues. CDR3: CASSERSGYGQYF. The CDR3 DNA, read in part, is TGCGCCAGCAGTGAACGGAGCGGCTATGGT.

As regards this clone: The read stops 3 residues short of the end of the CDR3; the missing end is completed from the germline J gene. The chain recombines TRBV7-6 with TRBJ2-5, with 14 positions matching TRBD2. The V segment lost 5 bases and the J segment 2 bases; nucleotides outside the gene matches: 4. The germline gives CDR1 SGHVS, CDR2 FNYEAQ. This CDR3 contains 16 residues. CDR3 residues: CASSPGLAGEQETQYF. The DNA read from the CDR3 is TGTGCCAGCAGCCCGGGACTAGCGGGAGAGCAAGAGACC.

The sequenced part of the CDR3 DNA is TGCGCCAGCAGCGACAGCGGGAGATCGGGGGGTGAG. Its translation is CASSDSGRSGGE. The CDR3 reads in full as CASSDSGRSGGEQFF. The V call is TRBV5-1, the J call TRBJ2-1, with 8 bases that match TRBD2. Read sequence stops 3 residues before the CDR3 end, and the germline J gene provides the missing end. Germline CDR1 reads SGHRS; CDR2 reads YFSETQ. This CDR3 has 15 amino acids. With V trimmed by 4 bases and J by 9 bases, 12 bases remained unmatched.

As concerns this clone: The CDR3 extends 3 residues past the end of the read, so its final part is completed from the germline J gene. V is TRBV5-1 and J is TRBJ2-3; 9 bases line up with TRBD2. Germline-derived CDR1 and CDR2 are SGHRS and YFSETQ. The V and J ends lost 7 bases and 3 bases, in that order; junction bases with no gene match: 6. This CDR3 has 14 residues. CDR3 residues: CASLGGLATDTQYF. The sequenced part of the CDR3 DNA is TGCGCCAGCTTAGGAGGACTAGCGACAGATACG.

The sequenced CDR3 bases are TGTGCCAGCAGCTCCCAGAAGCGGGAGCGAGAGACC. Its protein product is CASSSQKRERET. The full CDR3 protein is CASSSQKRERETQYF. V gene TRBV5-4 combines with J gene TRBJ2-5; TRBD2 matches at 8 bases. The CDR3 end falls 3 residues outside the read, so it is completed with the germline J gene. The germline gives CDR1 SGHNT, CDR2 YYREEE (reference sequence). The CDR3 sequence is 15 residues long. With 3 bases clipped from V and 4 bases from J, the junction kept 8 bases outside the gene matches. Full variable domain (missing parts from reference TRBV5-4 and TRBJ2-5): ETGVTQSPTHLIKTRGQQVTLRCSSQSGHNTVSWYQQALGQGPQFIFQYYREEENGRGNFPPRFSGLQFPNYSSELNVNALELDDSALYLCASSSQKRERETQYFGPGTRLLVL.

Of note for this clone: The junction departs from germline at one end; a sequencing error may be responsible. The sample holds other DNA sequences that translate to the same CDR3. The covered CDR3 bases are TGTGCCAGCAGCTTATCTCAGGGGGACACG. Protein sequence: CASSLSQGDT. The entire CDR3 protein is CASSLSQGDTIYF. This chain uses TRBV7-3 with TRBJ1-3; 7 bases are a match to TRBD1. The read stops 3 residues short of the end of the CDR3; the missing end is completed from the germline J gene. There are 13 residues in the CDR3. CDR1 SGHTA and CDR2 FQGTGA come from the germline V gene.

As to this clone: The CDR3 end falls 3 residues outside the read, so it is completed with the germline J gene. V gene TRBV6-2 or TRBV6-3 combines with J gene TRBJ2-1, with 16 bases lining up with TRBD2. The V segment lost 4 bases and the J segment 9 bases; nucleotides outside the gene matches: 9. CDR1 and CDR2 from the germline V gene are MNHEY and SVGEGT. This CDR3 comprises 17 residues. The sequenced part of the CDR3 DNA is TGTGCCAGCAGTTCCAGGGGGACTAGCGGGAGGGCCAGTGAG. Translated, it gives CASSSRGTSGRASE. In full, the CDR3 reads CASSSRGTSGRASEQFF.

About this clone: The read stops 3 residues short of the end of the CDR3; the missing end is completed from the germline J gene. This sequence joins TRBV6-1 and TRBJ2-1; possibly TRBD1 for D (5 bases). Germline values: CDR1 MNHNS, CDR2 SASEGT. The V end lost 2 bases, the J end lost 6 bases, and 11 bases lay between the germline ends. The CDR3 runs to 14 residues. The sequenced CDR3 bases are TGTGCCAGCAGTGAAAGTAGCAGGGCCAATGAG. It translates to CASSESSRANE. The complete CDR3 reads CASSESSRANEQFF.